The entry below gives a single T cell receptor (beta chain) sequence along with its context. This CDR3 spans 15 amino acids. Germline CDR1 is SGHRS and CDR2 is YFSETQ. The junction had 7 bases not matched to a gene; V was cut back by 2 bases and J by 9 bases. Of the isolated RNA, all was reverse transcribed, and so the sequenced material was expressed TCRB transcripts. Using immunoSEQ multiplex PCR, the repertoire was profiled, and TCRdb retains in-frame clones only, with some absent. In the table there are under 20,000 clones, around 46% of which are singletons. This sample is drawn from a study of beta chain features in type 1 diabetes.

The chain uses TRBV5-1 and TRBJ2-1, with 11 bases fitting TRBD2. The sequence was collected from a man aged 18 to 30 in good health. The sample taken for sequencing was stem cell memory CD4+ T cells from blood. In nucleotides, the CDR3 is TGCGCCAGCAGCTTAACTAGCGGGAGTGGCGGTGAGCAGTTCTTC. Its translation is CASSLTSGSGGEQFF.